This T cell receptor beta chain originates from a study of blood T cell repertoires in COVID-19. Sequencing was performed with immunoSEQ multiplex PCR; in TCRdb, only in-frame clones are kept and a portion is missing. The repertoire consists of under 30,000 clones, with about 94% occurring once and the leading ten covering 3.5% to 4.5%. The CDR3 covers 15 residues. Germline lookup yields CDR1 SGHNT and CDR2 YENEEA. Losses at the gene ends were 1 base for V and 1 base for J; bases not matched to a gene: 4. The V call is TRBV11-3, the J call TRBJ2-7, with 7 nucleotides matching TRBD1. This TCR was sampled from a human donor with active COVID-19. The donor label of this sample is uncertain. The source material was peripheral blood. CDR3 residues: CASSLGGGASYEQYF. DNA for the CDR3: TGTGCCAGCAGCTTAGGAGGGGGCGCTTCCTACGAGCAGTACTTC.